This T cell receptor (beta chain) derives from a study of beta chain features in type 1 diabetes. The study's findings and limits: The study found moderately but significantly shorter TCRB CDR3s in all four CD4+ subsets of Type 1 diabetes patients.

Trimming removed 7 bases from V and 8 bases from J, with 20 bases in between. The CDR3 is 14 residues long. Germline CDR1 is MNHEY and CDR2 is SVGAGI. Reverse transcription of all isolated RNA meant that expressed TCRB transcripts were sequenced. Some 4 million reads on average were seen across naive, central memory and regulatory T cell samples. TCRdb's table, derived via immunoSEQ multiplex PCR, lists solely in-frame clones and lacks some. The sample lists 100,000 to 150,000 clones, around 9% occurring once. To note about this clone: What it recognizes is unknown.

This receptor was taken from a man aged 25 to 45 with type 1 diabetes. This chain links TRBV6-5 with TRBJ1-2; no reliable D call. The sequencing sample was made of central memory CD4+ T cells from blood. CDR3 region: CASTSSRPPFGYTF. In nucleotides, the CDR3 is TGTGCCAGCACCTCTTCCAGGCCCCCATTCGGCTACACCTTC.